Listed below are T cell receptor beta chains from one sample, sequenced in a study of cytomegalovirus exposure and HLA in healthy donors. The repertoire was sequenced with immunoSEQ multiplex PCR; TCRdb's copy has only in-frame clones and lacks some. The profile covers more than 90,000 clones, with 80% to 85% appearing a single time and roughly 23% taken by the ten largest. Sequenced sample: PBMCs. These receptor sequences come from a man aged 30 to 45 in good health and CMV-seropositive. CDR3s include the opening cysteine and the closing phenylalanine or tryptophan. The order of the fields is J gene, V gene, clone size, D gene, CDR3 DNA, CDR3 protein. D genes are given only for firm matches. Not every row has a clone size; where given, it reads once, few, many or a size class.

J: TRBJ1-1; V: TRBV5-6; size: NA; D: TRBD1; DNA: TGTGCCAGCAGAAAGACAGGGGGGAACACTGAAGCTTTCTTT; CDR3: CASRKTGGNTEAFF
J: TRBJ2-3; V: TRBV5-6; size: NA; D: TRBD1; DNA: TGTGCCAGCAGCTTGGGGACAGGGGGCCCAGATACGCAGTATTTT; CDR3: CASSLGTGGPDTQYF
J: TRBJ1-2; V: TRBV5-1; size: NA; D: NA; DNA: TGCGCCAGCAGCTCCCCAGAGGGGGAGGGTGTCTACACCTTC; CDR3: CASSSPEGEGVYTF
J: TRBJ1-2; V: TRBV5-6; size: few; D: NA; DNA: TGTGCCAGCAGCTTGACAGGGTTTGGCTACACCTTC; CDR3: CASSLTGFGYTF
J: TRBJ1-2; V: TRBV6-1; size: NA; D: NA; DNA: TGTGCCAGCATCAGGGAACGACTTAATGGCTACACCTTC; CDR3: CASIRERLNGYTF
J: TRBJ2-3; V: TRBV7-3; size: few; D: TRBD2; DNA: TGTGCCAGCAGCGCAACGGGGGGGCAAGATACGCAGTATTTT; CDR3: CASSATGGQDTQYF
J: TRBJ2-5; V: TRBV9; size: NA; D: NA; DNA: TGTGCCAGCAGCCTAGACAGCGGGCTACAAGAGACCCAGTACTTC; CDR3: CASSLDSGLQETQYF
J: TRBJ1-3; V: TRBV30; size: NA; D: NA; DNA: TGTGCCTGGAGCAGTCTGAGGAACACCATATATTTT; CDR3: CAWSSLRNTIYF
J: TRBJ2-2; V: TRBV7-7; size: NA; D: NA; DNA: TGTGCCAGCAGCCCAATGGGGGGTGCAAACACCGGGGAGCTGTTTTTT; CDR3: CASSPMGGANTGELFF
J: TRBJ1-5; V: TRBV6-5; size: NA; D: TRBD1; DNA: TGTGCCAGCAGCCGGACAGGGGGAGGTCAGCCCCAGCATTTT; CDR3: CASSRTGGGQPQHF
J: TRBJ2-7; V: TRBV5-3; size: NA; D: TRBD1; DNA: TGTGCCAGAAGCCCTGCTGACCGGGACAGGGACCATTCAACCTCCTACGAGCAGTACTTC; CDR3: CARSPADRDRDHSTSYEQYF
J: TRBJ1-1; V: TRBV18; size: once; D: TRBD1; DNA: TGTGCCAGCTCCCTGACAGGGCGGGATGAAGCTTTCTTT; CDR3: CASSLTGRDEAFF
J: TRBJ1-2; V: TRBV5-4; size: NA; D: NA; DNA: TGTGCCAGCAGCCCGAGGCAGGGCCCTGGCTACACCTTC; CDR3: CASSPRQGPGYTF
J: TRBJ2-5; V: TRBV28; size: NA; D: TRBD2; DNA: TGTGCCAGCAGTCCTCGGGGGGGCCAAGAGACCCAGTACTTC; CDR3: CASSPRGGQETQYF
J: TRBJ2-5; V: TRBV14; size: NA; D: NA; DNA: TGTGCCAGCAGCCTTGGGAGCGGATACCAAGAGACCCAGTACTTC; CDR3: CASSLGSGYQETQYF
J: TRBJ1-6; V: TRBV5-4; size: NA; D: NA; DNA: TGTGCCAGCAGCTTGGGTGGAGAGGAGGGTCCCCTCCACTTT; CDR3: CASSLGGEEGPLHF
J: TRBJ2-1; V: TRBV21-1; size: NA; D: NA; DNA: TGTGCCAGCAGCTTCCGAGCGGGTGTACGGGTCAATGAGCAGTTCTTC; CDR3: CASSFRAGVRVNEQFF
J: TRBJ1-3; V: TRBV6-5; size: NA; D: NA; DNA: TGTGCCAGCAGTGAAGTGGCCGCTGGAAACACCATATATTTT; CDR3: CASSEVAAGNTIYF
J: TRBJ1-1; V: TRBV2; size: NA; D: NA; DNA: TGTGCCAGCAGTGGACAGGATATGAACACTGAAGCTTTCTTT; CDR3: CASSGQDMNTEAFF
J: TRBJ1-2; V: TRBV27; size: NA; D: TRBD1; DNA: TGTGCCAGCAGTTTAATAGGTTCAACAGGGGGCATCTATGGCTACACCTTC; CDR3: CASSLIGSTGGIYGYTF
J: TRBJ2-7; V: TRBV29-1; size: NA; D: TRBD1; DNA: TGCAGCGTTGCGACAGGGGACGAGCAGTACTTC; CDR3: CSVATGDEQYF
J: TRBJ1-2; V: TRBV6-1; size: NA; D: TRBD1; DNA: TGTGCCAGCAGGGCCGGGACAGGCTACGGCTACACCTTC; CDR3: CASRAGTGYGYTF
J: TRBJ2-7; V: TRBV7-9; size: few; D: NA; DNA: TGTGCCAGCAGCTTAGATTATTCGGGGTACGAGCAGTACTTC; CDR3: CASSLDYSGYEQYF
J: TRBJ1-3; V: TRBV29-1; size: once; D: TRBD1; DNA: TGCAGCGCCCTAGGGACAGTCTCTGGAAACACCATATATTTT; CDR3: CSALGTVSGNTIYF
J: TRBJ1-1; V: TRBV5-4; size: NA; D: TRBD1; DNA: TGTGCCAGCAGCAGGGACAGGGGGCGTACTGAAGCTTTCTTT; CDR3: CASSRDRGRTEAFF
J: TRBJ2-5; V: TRBV5-1; size: NA; D: NA; DNA: TGCGCCAGCACGGGGCGGGGCTCGTGGCAAGAGACCCAGTACTTC; CDR3: CASTGRGSWQETQYF
J: TRBJ1-2; V: TRBV6-1; size: NA; D: NA; DNA: TGTGCCAGCAGTGGTGTCCTGACGGGGGACTATGGCTACACCTTC; CDR3: CASSGVLTGDYGYTF
J: TRBJ1-6; V: TRBV30; size: few; D: NA; DNA: TGTGCCTGGACTCATGGGAGTCGAGCACCCCTCCACTTT; CDR3: CAWTHGSRAPLHF
J: TRBJ1-2; V: TRBV27; size: NA; D: TRBD1; DNA: TGTGCCAGCAGTTCAGGGGGCAACTATGGCTACACCTTC; CDR3: CASSSGGNYGYTF
J: TRBJ2-7; V: TRBV28; size: NA; D: TRBD2; DNA: TGTGCCAGCACCCTTAGCGGGTACGAGCAGTACTTC; CDR3: CASTLSGYEQYF
J: TRBJ1-1; V: TRBV27; size: NA; D: TRBD1; DNA: TGTGCCAGCAGGACAGGGTCTCACACTGAAGCTTTCTTT; CDR3: CASRTGSHTEAFF
J: TRBJ2-1; V: TRBV15; size: NA; D: NA; DNA: TGTGCCACCAGCAGAGATAACAATGAGCAGTTCTTC; CDR3: CATSRDNNEQFF
J: TRBJ1-6; V: TRBV5-1; size: NA; D: TRBD1; DNA: TGCGCCAGCAGCTTTCGGGGGACAGAATCACCCCTCCACTTT; CDR3: CASSFRGTESPLHF
J: TRBJ2-5; V: TRBV5-6; size: NA; D: NA; DNA: TGTGCCAGCAGCTTGGAGGGGCCGCAAGAGACCCAGTACTTC; CDR3: CASSLEGPQETQYF
J: TRBJ1-5; V: TRBV19; size: NA; D: NA; DNA: TGTGCCAGTAGTATAGGGGGACTTGGGACCAATCAGCCCCAGCATTTT; CDR3: CASSIGGLGTNQPQHF
J: TRBJ1-2; V: TRBV6-6; size: NA; D: TRBD1; DNA: TGTGCCAGCAGTCCTACCGGGACAGTAGGGACCTACACCTTC; CDR3: CASSPTGTVGTYTF
J: TRBJ2-5; V: TRBV14; size: NA; D: NA; DNA: TGTGCCAGCAGCCACACTAACTGGTACCAAGAGACCCAGTACTTC; CDR3: CASSHTNWYQETQYF
J: TRBJ2-1; V: TRBV25-1; size: NA; D: NA; DNA: TGTGCCAGCAGACCCTATACAGTAGACAATGAGCAGTTCTTC; CDR3: CASRPYTVDNEQFF
J: TRBJ2-1; V: TRBV23-1; size: NA; D: TRBD1; DNA: TGCGCCAGCAGTCACCCCCTACTGGAACAGGGGGTGGGCTACAATGAGCAGTTCTTC; CDR3: CASSHPLLEQGVGYNEQFF
J: TRBJ2-1; V: TRBV6-1; size: NA; D: NA; DNA: TGTGCCAGCAGTGAAGGGGCTTACAATGAGCAGTTCTTC; CDR3: CASSEGAYNEQFF
J: TRBJ1-6; V: TRBV13; size: NA; D: NA; DNA: TGTGCCAGCAGGCGGCGGGCCAGTGATAATTCACCCCTCCACTTT; CDR3: CASRRRASDNSPLHF
J: TRBJ2-2; V: TRBV5-1; size: NA; D: TRBD2; DNA: TGCGCCAGCAGCTTGGAGCGGGGGGCCGGGGAGCTGTTTTTT; CDR3: CASSLERGAGELFF
J: TRBJ1-5; V: TRBV6-6; size: once; D: NA; DNA: TGTGCCAGCAGTTACTCGGTTGCCAGGGGCAATCAGCCCCAGCATTTT; CDR3: CASSYSVARGNQPQHF
J: TRBJ2-3; V: TRBV4-1; size: few; D: TRBD1; DNA: TGCGCCAGCAGCCAAGGAGAGGGACAGGGGTTTGTAGATACGCAGTATTTT; CDR3: CASSQGEGQGFVDTQYF
J: TRBJ1-1; V: TRBV6-5; size: few; D: NA; DNA: TGTGCCAGCAGTCGGACTTGGGAGGGCACTGAAGCTTTCTTT; CDR3: CASSRTWEGTEAFF
J: TRBJ1-1; V: TRBV7-2; size: NA; D: NA; DNA: TGTGCCAGCAGCTTGGCGGCCAGGGAGAACACTGAAGCTTTCTTT; CDR3: CASSLAARENTEAFF
J: TRBJ1-1; V: TRBV5-1; size: NA; D: NA; DNA: TGCGCCAGCAGCCCAATGACGGACACTTTTTGGGAAGCTTTCTTT; CDR3: CASSPMTDTFWEAFF
J: TRBJ1-1; V: TRBV14; size: once; D: NA; DNA: TGTGCCAGCAGCCAGGATAGAGGCTCGGGAGCTTTCTTT; CDR3: CASSQDRGSGAFF
J: TRBJ2-7; V: TRBV28; size: once; D: NA; DNA: TGTGCCAGCAGTTTACCAGGCTCCTACGAGCAGTACTTC; CDR3: CASSLPGSYEQYF
J: TRBJ2-7; V: TRBV5-8; size: NA; D: NA; DNA: TGTGCCAGCAGGATCCGACGGATTAGCACCTACGAGCAGTACTTC; CDR3: CASRIRRISTYEQYF